This T cell receptor beta chain was observed in a study of blood T cell repertoires in COVID-19. Assay: immunoSEQ multiplex PCR; the TCRdb copy retains only in-frame clones and omits some. The sample has 65,000 to 80,000 clones; about 90% are singletons. Trimming cost V 8 bases and J 4 bases, with 11 bases left between them. This CDR3 is 12 amino acids long. Per the germline V gene, CDR1 is SQVTM and CDR2 is ANQGSEA. The V and J genes are TRBV29-1 and TRBJ1-4; D unclear. This receptor was taken from a human donor in a cohort sampled during active COVID-19. The sequencing input was peripheral blood. The chain's CDR3 is CSCKGGNEKLFF. CDR3 bases: TGCAGCTGTAAGGGAGGTAATGAAAAACTGTTTTTT. The full variable domain, its missing parts supplied by reference TRBV29-1 and TRBJ1-4, is SAVISQKPSRDICQRGTSLTIQCQVDSQVTMMFWYRQQPGQSLTLIATANQGSEATYESGFVIDKFPISRPNLTFSTLTVSNMSPEDSSIYLCSCKGGNEKLFFGSGTQLSVL.